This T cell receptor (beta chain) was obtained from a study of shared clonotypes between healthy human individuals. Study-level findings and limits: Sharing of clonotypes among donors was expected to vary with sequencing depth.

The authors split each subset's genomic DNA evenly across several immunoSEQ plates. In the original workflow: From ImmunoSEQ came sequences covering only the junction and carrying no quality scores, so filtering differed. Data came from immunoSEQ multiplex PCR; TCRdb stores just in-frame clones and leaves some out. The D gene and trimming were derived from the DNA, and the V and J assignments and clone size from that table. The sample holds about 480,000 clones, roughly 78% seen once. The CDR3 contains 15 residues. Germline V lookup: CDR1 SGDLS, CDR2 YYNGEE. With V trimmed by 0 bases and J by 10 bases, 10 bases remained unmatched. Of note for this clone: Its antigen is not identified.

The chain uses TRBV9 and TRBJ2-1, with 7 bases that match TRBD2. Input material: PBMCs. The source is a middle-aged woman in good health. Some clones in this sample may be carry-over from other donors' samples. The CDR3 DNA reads TGTGCCAGCAGCGTAGCCTTGTCCGGAGCGGGAGAGCAGTTCTTC. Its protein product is CASSVALSGAGEQFF.